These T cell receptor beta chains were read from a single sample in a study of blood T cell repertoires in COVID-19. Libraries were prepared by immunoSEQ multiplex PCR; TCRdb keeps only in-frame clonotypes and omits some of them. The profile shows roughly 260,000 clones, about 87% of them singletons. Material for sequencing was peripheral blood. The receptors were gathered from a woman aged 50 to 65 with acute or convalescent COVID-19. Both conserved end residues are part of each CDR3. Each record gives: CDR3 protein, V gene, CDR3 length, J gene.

CASSDRVHEQYF TRBV6-1 12 TRBJ2-7
CASSLAMAEVQQYF TRBV5-1 14 TRBJ2-7
CASSSSRGNTEAFF TRBV7-2 14 TRBJ1-1
CASRGLAGGNEQYF TRBV2 14 TRBJ2-7
CASSWGLSREDFTDTQYF TRBV21-1 18 TRBJ2-3
CASSPNRDGELFF TRBV7-7 13 TRBJ2-2
CASTPTGTGPGEQYF TRBV9 15 TRBJ2-7
CASSSPRGGALLLTEAFF TRBV7-2 18 TRBJ1-1
CASSLAARDGGYTF TRBV5-5 14 TRBJ1-2
CASSSPGQGDEQYF TRBV5-4 14 TRBJ2-7
CSVAGTGYSNQPQHF TRBV29-1 15 TRBJ1-5
CASSRTGAYYGYTF TRBV27 14 TRBJ1-2
CASSLSEFGLAGADEQFF TRBV27 18 TRBJ2-1
CASSLAGGVYGYTF TRBV7-8 14 TRBJ1-2
CASSPWASAIMAQHF TRBV28 15 TRBJ1-5
CASSLGGNEQFF TRBV12-3/TRBV12-4 12 TRBJ2-1
CATSGEQGTDTQYF TRBV24-1 14 TRBJ2-3
CASSPVLAGVGNEQFF TRBV18 16 TRBJ2-1
CASSFRDRVYNSPLHF TRBV7-2 16 TRBJ1-6
CASSEAGRWQPQHF TRBV2 14 TRBJ1-5
CASSLYPRVAGIYQAFF TRBV27 17 TRBJ1-1
CASSPRRTGGNQPQHF TRBV18 16 TRBJ1-5
CSVMGQGMNTEAFF TRBV29-1 14 TRBJ1-1
CASSFVQAIYNEQFF TRBV7-9 15 TRBJ2-1